This T cell receptor beta chain derives from a study of shared clonotypes between healthy human individuals. Findings of the study overall: Among donors, sharing of clonotypes was expected to be affected by sequencing depth. Only blood samples were collected, and tissue repertoires likely differ.

Clones were read by immunoSEQ multiplex PCR, and TCRdb kept only the in-frame ones, dropping some. Of approximately 2.5 million clones listed, roughly 93% are singletons. About this clone itself: The antigen remains unidentified. The same CDR3 also results from other DNA sequences found in this sample.

The TCR comes from a man aged 18 to 30 in good health. Some clones in this sample may be carry-over from other donors' samples. The specimen sequenced was naive CD4+ T cells from PBMCs. Subset here: CD45RA+ positively selected.

CDR3 amino acids: CASSRDRERTYEQYF. The CDR3 nucleotides are TGTGCCAGCAGCCGCGACAGGGAAAGGACTTACGAGCAGTACTTC. V gene TRBV28 combines with J gene TRBJ2-7; 7 bases line up with TRBD1. Germline trimming cut 6 bases from V and 4 bases from J; bases unmatched to any gene: 12. Germline V gene sequence: CDR1 MDHEN, CDR2 SYDVKM. The CDR3 extends over 15 amino acids. Variable domain in full (rest from reference TRBV28 and TRBJ2-7): DVKVTQSSRYLVKRTGEKVFLECVQDMDHENMFWYRQDPGLGLRLIYFSYDVKMKEKGDIPEGYSVSREKKERFSLILESASTNQTSMYLCASSRDRERTYEQYFGPGTRLTVT.